Listed below are T cell receptor beta chains from one sample, sequenced in a study of blood T cell repertoires in COVID-19. Generated by immunoSEQ multiplex PCR, the TCRdb table keeps only in-frame clones and is missing some. The sample carries about 150,000 clones, around 85% recorded once. Sequencing was done on a sample of PBMCs or T cells enriched from blood (not recorded which). The source is a woman between 40 and 50 years old who had recovered from COVID-19. Both conserved end residues are trimmed from each CDR3. Clone sizes are given selectively: once, few, many, or a class where the clone is expanded.

size: -; V: TRBV13; CDR3: ASSYTTLAGGIDEQY
size: -; V: TRBV11-3; CDR3: ASSLGRMSTDTQY
size: -; V: TRBV4-2; CDR3: ASVGDSQETQY
size: -; V: TRBV19; CDR3: ASSLQGRTYSNQPQH
size: -; V: TRBV5-1; CDR3: ASSPTPGHFEAF
size: -; V: TRBV6-5; CDR3: ASSYGGVSLDSPLH
size: -; V: TRBV4-1; CDR3: ASSQESSGRGEQY
size: -; V: TRBV6-5; CDR3: ASNSGYGYT
size: -; V: TRBV7-8; CDR3: ASSLAGWDRGQRELF
size: -; V: TRBV11-2; CDR3: ASSWASGYNEQF
size: once; V: TRBV19; CDR3: ASSPTQGANTEAF